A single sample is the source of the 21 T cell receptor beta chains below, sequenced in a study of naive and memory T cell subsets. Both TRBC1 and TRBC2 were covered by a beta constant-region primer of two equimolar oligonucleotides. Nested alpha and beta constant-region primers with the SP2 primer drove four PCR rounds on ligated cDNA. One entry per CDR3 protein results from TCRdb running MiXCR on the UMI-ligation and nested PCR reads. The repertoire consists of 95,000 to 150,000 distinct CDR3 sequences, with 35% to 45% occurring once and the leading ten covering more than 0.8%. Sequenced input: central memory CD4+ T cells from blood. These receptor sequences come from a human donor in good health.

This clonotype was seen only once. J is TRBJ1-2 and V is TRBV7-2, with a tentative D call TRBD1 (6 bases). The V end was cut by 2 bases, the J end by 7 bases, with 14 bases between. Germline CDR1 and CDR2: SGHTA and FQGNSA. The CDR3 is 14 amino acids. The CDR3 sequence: CASSLNQGLVGYTF. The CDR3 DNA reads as TGTGCCAGCAGCTTAAATCAGGGGCTAGTTGGCTACACCTTC.

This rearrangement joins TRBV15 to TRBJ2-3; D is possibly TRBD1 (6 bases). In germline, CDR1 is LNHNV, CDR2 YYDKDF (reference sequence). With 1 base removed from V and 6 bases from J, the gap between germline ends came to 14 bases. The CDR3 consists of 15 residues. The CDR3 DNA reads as TGTGCCACCAGCAGAGTGGGAAGGGGGATCGATACGCAGTATTTT. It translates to CATSRVGRGIDTQYF.

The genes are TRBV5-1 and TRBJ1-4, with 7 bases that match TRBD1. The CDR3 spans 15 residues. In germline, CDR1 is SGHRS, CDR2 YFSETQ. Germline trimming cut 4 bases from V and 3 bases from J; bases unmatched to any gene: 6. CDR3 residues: CASSTGQVANEKLFF. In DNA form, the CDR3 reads TGCGCCAGCAGCACCGGACAGGTCGCTAATGAAAAACTGTTTTTT. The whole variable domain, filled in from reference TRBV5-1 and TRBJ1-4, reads KAGVTQTPRYLIKTRGQQVTLSCSPISGHRSVSWYQQTPGQGLQFLFEYFSETQRNKGNFPGRFSGRQFSNSRSEMNVSTLELGDSALYLCASSTGQVANEKLFFGSGTQLSVL.

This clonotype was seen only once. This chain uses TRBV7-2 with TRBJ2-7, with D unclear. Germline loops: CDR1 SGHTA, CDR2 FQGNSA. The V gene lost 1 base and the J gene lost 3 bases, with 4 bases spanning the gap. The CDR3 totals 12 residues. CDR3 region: CASSLVVYEQYF. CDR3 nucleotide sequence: TGTGCCAGCAGCTTAGTGGTCTACGAGCAGTACTTC. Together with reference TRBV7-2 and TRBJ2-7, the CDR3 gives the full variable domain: GAGVSQSPSNKVTEKGKDVELRCDPISGHTALYWYRQSLGQGLEFLIYFQGNSAPDKSGLPSDRFSAERTGGSVSTLTIQRTQQEDSAVYLCASSLVVYEQYFGPGTRLTVT.

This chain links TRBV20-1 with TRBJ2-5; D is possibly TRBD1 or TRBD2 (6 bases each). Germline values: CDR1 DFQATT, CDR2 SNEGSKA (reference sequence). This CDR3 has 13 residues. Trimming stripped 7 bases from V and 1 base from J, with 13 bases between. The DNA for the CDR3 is TGCAGTGTCACACAGGGAGGCCAAGAGACCCAGTACTTC. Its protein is CSVTQGGQETQYF.

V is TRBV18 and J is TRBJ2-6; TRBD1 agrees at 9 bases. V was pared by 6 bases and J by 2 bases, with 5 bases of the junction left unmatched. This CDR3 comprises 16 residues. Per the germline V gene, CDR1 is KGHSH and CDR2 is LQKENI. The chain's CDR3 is CASSGTGTAGANVLTF. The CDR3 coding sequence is TGTGCCAGCTCCGGGACAGGGACCGCTGGGGCCAACGTCCTGACTTTC.

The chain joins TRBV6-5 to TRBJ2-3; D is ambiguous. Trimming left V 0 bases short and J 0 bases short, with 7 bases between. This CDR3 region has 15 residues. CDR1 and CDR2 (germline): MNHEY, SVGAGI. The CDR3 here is CASSYSAGSTDTQYF. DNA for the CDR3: TGTGCCAGCAGTTACTCGGCTGGGAGCACAGATACGCAGTATTTT.

The CDR3 DNA reads TGCGCCAGCAGTGTAGGGCGGGGGCGCGGCTACACCTTC. Translating it yields CASSVGRGRGYTF. The chain is built from TRBV10-2 and TRBJ1-2, with D perhaps matching TRBD1 (6 bases). V was cut by 4 bases and J by 8 bases, with 14 bases left in between. This CDR3 has 13 amino acids. In germline, CDR1 is WSHSY, CDR2 SAAADI.

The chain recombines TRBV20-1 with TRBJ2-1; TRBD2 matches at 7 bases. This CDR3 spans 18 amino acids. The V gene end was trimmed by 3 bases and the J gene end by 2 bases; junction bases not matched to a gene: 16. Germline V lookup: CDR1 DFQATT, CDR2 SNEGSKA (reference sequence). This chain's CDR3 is CSASMPRNSGKPYNEQFF. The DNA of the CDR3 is TGCAGTGCTAGTATGCCCCGCAACAGCGGGAAGCCCTACAATGAGCAGTTCTTC.

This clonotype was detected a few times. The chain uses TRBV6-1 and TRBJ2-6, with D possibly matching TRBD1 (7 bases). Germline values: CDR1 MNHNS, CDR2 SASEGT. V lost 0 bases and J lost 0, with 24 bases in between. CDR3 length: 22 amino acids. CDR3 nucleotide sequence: TGTGCCAGCAGTGAAGCTTGGGGGGACAGCATACTATCCCGCTCTGGGGCCAACGTCCTGACTTTC. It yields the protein CASSEAWGDSILSRSGANVLTF.

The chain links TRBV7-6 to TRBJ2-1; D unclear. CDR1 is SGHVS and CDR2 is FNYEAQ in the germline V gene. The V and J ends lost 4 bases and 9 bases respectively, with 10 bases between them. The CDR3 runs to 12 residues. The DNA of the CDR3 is TGTGCCAGCAGCTCCCGAAGTAGTGAGCAGTTCTTC. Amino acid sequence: CASSSRSSEQFF.

The CDR3 sequence: CASSQHSGGLTTGELFF. The CDR3 coding sequence is TGTGCCAGCAGCCAACATAGCGGGGGATTGACTACCGGGGAGCTGTTTTTT. This chain links TRBV14 with TRBJ2-2, with TRBD2 matching over 9 bases. Germline assignment: CDR1 SGHDN and CDR2 FVKESK. V was clipped by 2 bases and J by 5 bases; unmatched bases: 9. The CDR3 loop spans 17 amino acids.

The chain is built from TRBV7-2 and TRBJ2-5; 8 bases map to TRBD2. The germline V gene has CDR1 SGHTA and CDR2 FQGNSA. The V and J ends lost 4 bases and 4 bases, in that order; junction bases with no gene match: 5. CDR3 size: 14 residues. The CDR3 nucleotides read TGTGCCAGCAGCTATTCCGGGAGGGCAGAGACCCAGTACTTC. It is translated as CASSYSGRAETQYF.

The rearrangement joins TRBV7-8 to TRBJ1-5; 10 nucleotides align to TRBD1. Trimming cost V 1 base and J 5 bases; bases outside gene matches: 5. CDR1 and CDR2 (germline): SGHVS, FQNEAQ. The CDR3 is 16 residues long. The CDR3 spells CASSLEGQGFYQPQHF. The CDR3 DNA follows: TGTGCCAGCAGCTTAGAGGGACAGGGGTTTTATCAGCCCCAGCATTTT. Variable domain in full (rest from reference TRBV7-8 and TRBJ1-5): GAGVSQSPRYKVAKRGQDVALRCDPISGHVSLFWYQQALGQGPEFLTYFQNEAQLDKSGLPSDRFFAERPEGSVSTLKIQRTQQEDSAVYLCASSLEGQGFYQPQHFGDGTRLSIL.

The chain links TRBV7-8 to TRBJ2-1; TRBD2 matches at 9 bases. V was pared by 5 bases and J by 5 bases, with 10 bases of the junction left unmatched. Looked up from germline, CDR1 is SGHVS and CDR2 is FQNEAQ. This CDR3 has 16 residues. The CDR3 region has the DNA TGTGCCAGCAGCCCGAGCCTAGCGGGAAGTAACAATGAGCAGTTCTTC. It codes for CASSPSLAGSNNEQFF. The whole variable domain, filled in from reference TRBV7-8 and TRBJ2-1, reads GAGVSQSPRYKVAKRGQDVALRCDPISGHVSLFWYQQALGQGPEFLTYFQNEAQLDKSGLPSDRFFAERPEGSVSTLKIQRTQQEDSAVYLCASSPSLAGSNNEQFFGPGTRLTVL.

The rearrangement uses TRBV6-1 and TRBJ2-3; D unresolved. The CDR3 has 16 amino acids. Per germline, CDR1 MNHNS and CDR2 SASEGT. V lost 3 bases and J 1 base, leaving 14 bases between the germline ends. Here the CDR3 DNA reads TGTGCCAGCAGTGACCAACTAATTATCCGCACAGATACGCAGTATTTT. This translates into CASSDQLIIRTDTQYF.

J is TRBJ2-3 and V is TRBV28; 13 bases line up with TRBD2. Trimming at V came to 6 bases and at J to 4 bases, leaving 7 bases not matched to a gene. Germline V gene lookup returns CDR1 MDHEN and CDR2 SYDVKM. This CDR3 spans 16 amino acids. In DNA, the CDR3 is TGTGCCAGCAGCCGACTAGCGGGAGGCGTGGCAGATACGCAGTATTTT. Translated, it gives CASSRLAGGVADTQYF.

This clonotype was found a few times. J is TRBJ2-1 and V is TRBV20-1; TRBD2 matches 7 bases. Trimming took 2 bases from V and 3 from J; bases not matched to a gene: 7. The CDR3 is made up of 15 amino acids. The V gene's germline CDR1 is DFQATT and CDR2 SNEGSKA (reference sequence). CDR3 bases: TGCAGTGCTAGATTAGGGCCTAGCGGCTACAATGAGCAGTTCTTC. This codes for CSARLGPSGYNEQFF.

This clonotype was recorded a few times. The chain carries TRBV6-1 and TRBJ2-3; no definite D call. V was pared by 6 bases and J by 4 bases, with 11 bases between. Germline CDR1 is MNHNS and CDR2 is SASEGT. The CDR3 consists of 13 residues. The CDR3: CASRAGTPDTQYF. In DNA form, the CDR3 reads TGTGCCAGCAGGGCAGGTACCCCAGATACGCAGTATTTT.

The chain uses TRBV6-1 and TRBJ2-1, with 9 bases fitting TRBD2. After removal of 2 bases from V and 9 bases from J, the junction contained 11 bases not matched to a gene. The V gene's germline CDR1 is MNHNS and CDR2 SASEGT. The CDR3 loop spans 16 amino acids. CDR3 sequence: CASSERAAGGPGEQFF. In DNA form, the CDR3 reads TGTGCCAGCAGTGAAAGGGCCGCGGGAGGGCCGGGTGAGCAGTTCTTC.

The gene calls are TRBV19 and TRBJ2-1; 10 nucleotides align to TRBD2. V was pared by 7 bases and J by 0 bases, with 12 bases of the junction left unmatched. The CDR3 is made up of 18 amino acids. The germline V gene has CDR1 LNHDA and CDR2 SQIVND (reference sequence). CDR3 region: CASTSLAGVPSSYNEQFF. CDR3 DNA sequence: TGTGCCAGTACGTCGCTAGCGGGAGTCCCCTCCTCCTACAATGAGCAGTTCTTC.